This T cell receptor (beta chain) was observed in a study of blood T cells in healthy people across ages. The V gene's germline CDR1 is LGHNA and CDR2 YSLEER. The ends were cut back, 0 bases at V and 5 bases at J, with 10 bases in the middle. The CDR3 is made up of 14 amino acids. For the second PCR, which ran for roughly 7 to 11 cycles, a sample-barcoded 5' primer and a J-beta primer mix were used. TCRdb re-analysed the 5' RACE reads in MiXCR, keeping a single row per CDR3 protein. The repertoire holds about 1.8 million distinct CDR3 sequences, about 49% seen once, with approximately 2.1% in the top ten.

The rearrangement joins TRBV4-3 to TRBJ1-2; a weak D match, TRBD1 (6 bases). Input material: blood. This TCR was recovered from a woman aged 40 to 55 in good health. CDR3 in amino acids: CASSQDARGYGYTF. The CDR3 nucleotides are TGCGCCAGCAGCCAAGATGCCAGGGGATATGGCTACACCTTC.